The clone carrying this T cell receptor (beta chain) was detected ten times or more. Its antigen is currently unknown. This entry is derived from a study of CD8 T cells in ankylosing spondylitis. Study observations and caveats: Clones tied to disease were said to be significantly enriched in matched ankylosing spondylitis synovial fluid. Prior literature has documented some motif variants in synovial fluid and blood from reactive arthritis.

One entry per CDR3 protein results from TCRdb running MiXCR on the 5' RACE reads. The sample holds around 140,000 distinct CDR3 sequences, approximately 10% seen once. The germline V gene has CDR1 DFQATT and CDR2 SNEGSKA (reference sequence). Trimming cost V 4 bases and J 5 bases; bases outside gene matches: 5. The CDR3 has 12 residues. The sample comprised blood, either unsorted or a sorted T cell fraction (not recorded which). The chain carries TRBV20-1 and TRBJ2-7; TRBD1 matches 7 bases. The receptor's source is a female donor with ankylosing spondylitis or in good health (not recorded which). CDR3 sequence (DNA): TGCAGTGCTACCAAGACAGGGAACGAGCAGTACTTC. Its protein product is CSATKTGNEQYF.